The T cell receptor beta chain described here comes from a study of blood T cell repertoires in COVID-19. The wider study: COVID-19 samples from acute and convalescent phases originated in the United States, Italy and Spain.

The CDR3 totals 15 residues. The germline CDR1 and CDR2 sequences are SGHAT and FQNNGV. V trimming: 5 bases; J trimming: 5 bases; junction bases outside the gene matches: 7. Source study methods: Nucleated cell number was recorded as an estimate derived from reference gene primer amplification. Only in-frame clones appear in the TCRdb table, and some are missing; sequencing was by immunoSEQ multiplex PCR. The V and J calls and clone size are taken from that table; D and trimming were inferred from the DNA. Here the sample spans 69,000 or so clones, approximately 78% being singletons. What was sequenced was peripheral blood. The sequence was obtained from a woman aged 80 or over with acute or convalescent COVID-19. This chain joins TRBV11-2 and TRBJ2-5; TRBD1 aligns across 11 bases. CDR3 in DNA: TGTGCCAGCAGCCCGGACAGGGGGCGAAGTGAGACCCAGTACTTC. It is translated as CASSPDRGRSETQYF.